These T cell receptor beta chains were read from a single sample in a study of blood T cells in healthy people across ages. From the 5' RACE reads, TCRdb called clonotypes with MiXCR, one entry per CDR3 protein. The sample contains 700,000 to 1,000,000 distinct CDR3 sequences, roughly 44% of which appear only once. Sequencing was performed on blood. The receptors originated from a man aged 55 to 70 in good health. Each CDR3 is given with its conserved first and last residue. D genes are given only for firm matches. Size is omitted from some rows. Given values are once, few, many or a class for expanded clones.

j_call: TRBJ1-1
d_call: .
v_call: TRBV6-5
clone_size: .
cdr3_aa: CASSYGTPNTEAFF
cdr3_nt: TGTGCCAGCAGTTACGGGACACCCAACACTGAAGCTTTCTTT

j_call: TRBJ2-5
d_call: TRBD1
v_call: TRBV3-1
clone_size: few
cdr3_aa: CASSLRQGAETQYF
cdr3_nt: TGTGCCAGCAGCCTTCGACAGGGGGCAGAGACCCAGTACTTC

j_call: TRBJ2-1
d_call: .
v_call: TRBV12-3/TRBV12-4
clone_size: .
cdr3_aa: CASSLVHGYNEQFF
cdr3_nt: TGTGCCAGCAGTTTAGTACATGGCTACAATGAGCAGTTCTTC

j_call: TRBJ2-5
d_call: .
v_call: TRBV29-1
clone_size: .
cdr3_aa: CSVPFRGRLDEQYF
cdr3_nt: TGCAGCGTCCCCTTCCGGGGGAGGCTAGATGAGCAGTACTTC

j_call: TRBJ2-3
d_call: .
v_call: TRBV7-2
clone_size: few
cdr3_aa: CASSSITGFSTDTQYF
cdr3_nt: TGTGCCAGCAGCTCAATAACAGGCTTTAGCACAGATACGCAGTATTTT

j_call: TRBJ1-5
d_call: .
v_call: TRBV12-3/TRBV12-4
clone_size: .
cdr3_aa: CASSVSGRQGQPQHF
cdr3_nt: TGTGCCAGCAGCGTTTCGGGGCGCCAGGGACAGCCCCAGCATTTT

j_call: TRBJ1-1
d_call: TRBD1
v_call: TRBV12-3/TRBV12-4
clone_size: .
cdr3_aa: CASSQGQGMNTEAFF
cdr3_nt: TGTGCCAGCAGTCAGGGACAGGGAATGAACACTGAAGCTTTCTTT

j_call: TRBJ2-1
d_call: .
v_call: TRBV21-1
clone_size: .
cdr3_aa: CAFGGGRWVEQFF
cdr3_nt: TGCGCATTCGGAGGGGGACGATGGGTTGAGCAGTTCTTC

j_call: TRBJ2-3
d_call: .
v_call: TRBV4-1
clone_size: few
cdr3_aa: CASSQDGGQTSGLAQYF
cdr3_nt: TGCGCCAGCAGCCAAGATGGGGGGCAGACATCCGGGTTGGCGCAGTATTTT

j_call: TRBJ2-5
d_call: TRBD1
v_call: TRBV12-3/TRBV12-4
clone_size: .
cdr3_aa: CASSPNRGLEETQYF
cdr3_nt: TGTGCCAGCAGCCCAAACAGGGGCCTGGAAGAGACCCAGTACTTC

j_call: TRBJ2-5
d_call: .
v_call: TRBV3-1
clone_size: .
cdr3_aa: CASNTGHGRVTQYF
cdr3_nt: TGTGCCAGCAACACCGGACACGGAAGGGTGACCCAGTACTTC

j_call: TRBJ1-1
d_call: .
v_call: TRBV12-3/TRBV12-4
clone_size: .
cdr3_aa: CASSRLQENTEAFF
cdr3_nt: TGTGCCAGCAGTCGTCTTCAGGAGAACACTGAAGCTTTCTTT

j_call: TRBJ2-1
d_call: TRBD2
v_call: TRBV20-1
clone_size: few
cdr3_aa: CSARTGTSGGNEQFF
cdr3_nt: TGCAGTGCTAGAACCGGGACTAGCGGGGGCAATGAGCAGTTCTTC

j_call: TRBJ1-1
d_call: TRBD1
v_call: TRBV12-3/TRBV12-4
clone_size: few
cdr3_aa: CASSLTGTTEAFF
cdr3_nt: TGTGCCAGCAGTCTGACAGGGACCACTGAAGCTTTCTTT

j_call: TRBJ2-7
d_call: TRBD1
v_call: TRBV10-3
clone_size: few
cdr3_aa: CAISGQGRGTAFYEQYF
cdr3_nt: TGTGCCATCAGTGGACAGGGGCGCGGGACTGCGTTCTACGAGCAGTACTTC

j_call: TRBJ2-7
d_call: .
v_call: TRBV6-1
clone_size: few
cdr3_aa: CASSDTGTYLEQYF
cdr3_nt: TGTGCCAGCAGTGACACCGGGACATACCTCGAGCAGTACTTC

j_call: TRBJ1-5
d_call: .
v_call: TRBV10-3
clone_size: .
cdr3_aa: CAISESGSRQPQHF
cdr3_nt: TGTGCCATCAGTGAGTCGGGGTCGCGACAGCCCCAGCATTTT

j_call: TRBJ2-3
d_call: .
v_call: TRBV4-3
clone_size: .
cdr3_aa: CASSQDGGRDTQYF
cdr3_nt: TGCGCCAGCAGCCAAGACGGAGGGAGAGATACGCAGTATTTT

j_call: TRBJ2-7
d_call: TRBD2
v_call: TRBV7-9
clone_size: .
cdr3_aa: CASSLAGRAGAYEQYF
cdr3_nt: TGTGCCAGCAGCTTAGCGGGCAGGGCGGGGGCCTACGAGCAGTACTTC

j_call: TRBJ1-2
d_call: .
v_call: TRBV5-1
clone_size: many
cdr3_aa: CASSPSPGNYGYTF
cdr3_nt: TGCGCCAGCAGCCCCTCCCCGGGGAACTATGGCTACACCTTC

j_call: TRBJ1-5
d_call: TRBD1
v_call: TRBV7-9
clone_size: .
cdr3_aa: CASSPGTGTNQPQHF
cdr3_nt: TGTGCCAGCAGTCCCGGGACAGGGACTAATCAGCCCCAGCATTTT

j_call: TRBJ2-7
d_call: .
v_call: TRBV5-1
clone_size: .
cdr3_aa: CASSFTLRGYEQYF
cdr3_nt: TGCGCCAGCAGCTTCACCTTGAGGGGCTACGAGCAGTACTTC

j_call: TRBJ2-1
d_call: .
v_call: TRBV7-2
clone_size: many
cdr3_aa: CASSSQSGATYNEQFF
cdr3_nt: TGTGCCAGCAGCTCCCAATCTGGAGCCACCTACAATGAGCAGTTCTTC

j_call: TRBJ2-7
d_call: .
v_call: TRBV20-1
clone_size: .
cdr3_aa: CSARDHRGEDYEQYF
cdr3_nt: TGCAGTGCTAGAGATCACAGAGGGGAGGACTACGAGCAGTACTTC

j_call: TRBJ1-3
d_call: .
v_call: TRBV11-2
clone_size: .
cdr3_aa: CASSLFESSGNTIYF
cdr3_nt: TGTGCCAGCAGCTTGTTCGAGAGCTCTGGAAACACCATATATTTT

j_call: TRBJ2-7
d_call: .
v_call: TRBV6-5
clone_size: .
cdr3_aa: CASNKVYGGSNEQYF
cdr3_nt: TGTGCCAGCAACAAGGTTTATGGCGGCAGCAACGAGCAGTACTTC

j_call: TRBJ1-6
d_call: TRBD1
v_call: TRBV20-1
clone_size: few
cdr3_aa: CSARGRQGSPLHF
cdr3_nt: TGCAGTGCTAGAGGGCGACAGGGCTCACCCCTCCACTTT

j_call: TRBJ1-2
d_call: .
v_call: TRBV13
clone_size: .
cdr3_aa: CASSSTGFVYGYTF
cdr3_nt: TGTGCCAGCAGCTCCACAGGGTTCGTCTATGGCTACACCTTC

j_call: TRBJ1-2
d_call: .
v_call: TRBV29-1
clone_size: .
cdr3_aa: CSVEDPGPHNYGYTF
cdr3_nt: TGCAGCGTTGAAGACCCCGGACCCCATAACTATGGCTACACCTTC

j_call: TRBJ1-6
d_call: .
v_call: TRBV10-3
clone_size: .
cdr3_aa: CAISENDSPLHF
cdr3_nt: TGTGCCATCAGTGAGAACGATTCACCCCTCCACTTT

j_call: TRBJ2-3
d_call: TRBD2
v_call: TRBV12-3/TRBV12-4
clone_size: .
cdr3_aa: CASSLKGRTRGSDTQYF
cdr3_nt: TGTGCTAGCAGTTTAAAGGGTCGGACTAGAGGTTCGGATACGCAGTATTTT

j_call: TRBJ2-5
d_call: TRBD2
v_call: TRBV20-1
clone_size: many
cdr3_aa: CSAALAGGRETQYF
cdr3_nt: TGCAGTGCTGCTCTAGCGGGGGGGCGGGAGACCCAGTACTTC

j_call: TRBJ2-5
d_call: .
v_call: TRBV20-1
clone_size: many
cdr3_aa: CSARGMTEPEETQYF
cdr3_nt: TGCAGTGCTAGGGGCATGACTGAGCCTGAAGAGACCCAGTACTTC

j_call: TRBJ2-2
d_call: .
v_call: TRBV27
clone_size: .
cdr3_aa: CASSFYPGELFF
cdr3_nt: TGTGCCAGCAGTTTCTATCCGGGGGAGCTGTTTTTT

j_call: TRBJ1-1
d_call: .
v_call: TRBV28
clone_size: .
cdr3_aa: CASSTRPREAFF
cdr3_nt: TGTGCCAGCAGTACACGGCCCCGTGAAGCTTTCTTT

j_call: TRBJ1-1
d_call: TRBD1
v_call: TRBV20-1
clone_size: .
cdr3_aa: CSARRATGVNTEAFF
cdr3_nt: TGCAGTGCCCGCCGGGCGACAGGGGTCAACACTGAAGCTTTCTTT

j_call: TRBJ2-1
d_call: TRBD2
v_call: TRBV7-8
clone_size: few
cdr3_aa: CASSLVTGGLNDEQFF
cdr3_nt: TGTGCCAGCAGCTTAGTGACGGGGGGGCTGAACGATGAGCAGTTCTTC

j_call: TRBJ1-2
d_call: .
v_call: TRBV29-1
clone_size: few
cdr3_aa: CSVRAGVGGGYTF
cdr3_nt: TGCAGCGTTCGGGCAGGGGTAGGGGGTGGCTACACCTTC

j_call: TRBJ1-2
d_call: .
v_call: TRBV12-3/TRBV12-4
clone_size: few
cdr3_aa: CASHQGPYGYTF
cdr3_nt: TGTGCCAGCCATCAAGGCCCCTATGGCTACACCTTC

j_call: TRBJ2-7
d_call: .
v_call: TRBV5-6
clone_size: .
cdr3_aa: CASSVGGVGYEQYF
cdr3_nt: TGTGCCAGCAGCGTGGGCGGGGTGGGGTACGAGCAGTACTTC

j_call: TRBJ2-2
d_call: TRBD1
v_call: TRBV20-1
clone_size: .
cdr3_aa: CSARDWTGDTGELFF
cdr3_nt: TGCAGTGCTAGAGATTGGACAGGGGACACCGGGGAGCTGTTTTTT

j_call: TRBJ1-4
d_call: .
v_call: TRBV7-6
clone_size: .
cdr3_aa: CASSPFRAGHLREKLFF
cdr3_nt: TGTGCCAGCAGCCCCTTTCGGGCAGGCCATTTACGTGAAAAACTGTTTTTT

j_call: TRBJ1-5
d_call: .
v_call: TRBV12-3/TRBV12-4
clone_size: .
cdr3_aa: CATSRSNQPQHF
cdr3_nt: TGTGCCACCTCAAGGTCCAATCAGCCCCAGCATTTT

j_call: TRBJ2-2
d_call: .
v_call: TRBV29-1
clone_size: .
cdr3_aa: CSVDQGTGELFF
cdr3_nt: TGCAGCGTTGATCAGGGGACCGGGGAGCTGTTTTTT

j_call: TRBJ2-2
d_call: .
v_call: TRBV5-1
clone_size: .
cdr3_aa: CASSLAPATGELFF
cdr3_nt: TGCGCCAGCAGCTTGGCCCCCGCTACCGGGGAGCTGTTTTTT

j_call: TRBJ1-2
d_call: .
v_call: TRBV7-2
clone_size: .
cdr3_aa: CASSLARGAGCGYTF
cdr3_nt: TGTGCCAGCAGCTTAGCGCGCGGTGCTGGCTGTGGCTACACCTTC

j_call: TRBJ2-1
d_call: TRBD1
v_call: TRBV2
clone_size: .
cdr3_aa: CATTTRAGGETQFF
cdr3_nt: TGTGCCACCACAACCCGGGCAGGGGGAGAGACCCAGTTCTTC

j_call: TRBJ2-7
d_call: .
v_call: TRBV30
clone_size: .
cdr3_aa: CAWSPGNYEQYF
cdr3_nt: TGTGCCTGGAGTCCCGGCAACTACGAGCAGTACTTC

j_call: TRBJ2-1
d_call: .
v_call: TRBV27
clone_size: .
cdr3_aa: CASSADRRRGSYNEQFF
cdr3_nt: TGTGCCAGCAGTGCCGACAGGAGGAGAGGCTCCTACAATGAGCAGTTCTTC

j_call: TRBJ2-1
d_call: .
v_call: TRBV30
clone_size: .
cdr3_aa: CAWSRDNEQFF
cdr3_nt: TGTGCCTGGAGTAGGGACAATGAGCAGTTCTTC

j_call: TRBJ2-7
d_call: .
v_call: TRBV29-1
clone_size: .
cdr3_aa: CSVERRTPGEQYF
cdr3_nt: TGCAGCGTTGAACGCCGGACTCCCGGCGAGCAGTACTTC

j_call: TRBJ2-3
d_call: .
v_call: TRBV5-8
clone_size: .
cdr3_aa: CASMRRLGSTDTQYF
cdr3_nt: TGTGCCAGTATGAGGAGGTTGGGTAGCACAGATACGCAGTATTTT